This entry lists 7 T cell receptor beta chains sequenced from one sample in a study of blood T cell repertoires in COVID-19. Produced via immunoSEQ multiplex PCR; TCRdb's table is partial and in-frame only. The sample records approximately 250,000 clones, nearly 90% being singletons. The sequencing input was PBMCs or T cells enriched from blood (not recorded which). The origin of the receptors is a woman aged 30 to 39 who had recovered from COVID-19.

As DNA, the CDR3 is TGTGCCAGCAGCACCGGGACTAGCACCTACGAGCAGTACTTC. Amino acid sequence: CASSTGTSTYEQYF. The chain recombines TRBV11-2 with TRBJ2-7; TRBD2 aligns across 9 bases. V gave up 5 bases and J gave up 2 bases; unmatched junction bases: 4. CDR1 and CDR2 from the germline V gene are SGHAT and FQNNGV. The CDR3 consists of 14 residues. The whole variable domain, filled in from reference TRBV11-2 and TRBJ2-7, reads EAGVAQSPRYKIIEKRQSVAFWCNPISGHATLYWYQQILGQGPKLLIQFQNNGVVDDSQLPKDRFSAERLKGVDSTLKIQPAKLEDSAVYLCASSTGTSTYEQYFGPGTRLTVT.

This sequence joins TRBV4-2 and TRBJ2-3, with 10 bases matching TRBD2. This CDR3 spans 17 amino acids. In germline, CDR1 is LGHNA, CDR2 YNFKEQ. V gave up 1 base and J gave up 4 bases; unmatched junction bases: 8. CDR3: CASSQAGASGSSDTQYF. For the CDR3, the DNA is TGTGCCAGCAGCCAAGCTGGCGCTAGCGGGAGTTCAGATACGCAGTATTTT.

The rearrangement joins TRBV29-1 to TRBJ1-2, with TRBD1 identical over 10 bases. This CDR3 is 15 amino acids long. V lost 5 bases, J lost 3 bases, and 9 bases stayed unmatched. The germline V gene encodes CDR1 SQVTM and CDR2 ANQGSEA. CDR3 in amino acids: CSVWGDRGQYYGYTF. CDR3 DNA sequence: TGCAGCGTTTGGGGTGACAGGGGGCAGTACTATGGCTACACCTTC.

The rearrangement links TRBV27 to TRBJ2-1, with a possible D match to TRBD1 (6 bases). Germline values: CDR1 MNHEY, CDR2 SMNVEV (reference sequence). The length of the CDR3 is 16 residues. V lost 2 bases and J lost 0, with 11 bases in between. CDR3 amino acids: CASSLQGFGSYNEQFF. For the CDR3, the DNA is TGTGCCAGCAGTTTACAGGGGTTTGGCTCCTACAATGAGCAGTTCTTC.

The chain combines TRBV10-1 with TRBJ2-5; 10 bases line up with TRBD1. The CDR3 totals 16 residues. Germline loops: CDR1 WNHNN, CDR2 SYGVQD (reference sequence). V lost 0 bases, J lost 5 bases, and 6 bases stayed unmatched. The CDR3 nucleotides are TGCGCCAGCAGTGAGTCTGAGACAGGGGGCTATGAGACCCAGTACTTC. Protein product: CASSESETGGYETQYF.

The chain links TRBV5-1 to TRBJ2-5; 7 positions agree with TRBD2. The length of the CDR3 is 14 residues. Germline loops: CDR1 SGHRS, CDR2 YFSETQ. The J segment lost 4 bases and the V segment lost 5 bases, leaving 8 bases of the junction unmatched. Here the CDR3 reads CASRSAGAGETQYF. DNA for the CDR3: TGCGCCAGCAGATCGGCGGGAGCAGGAGAGACCCAGTACTTC.

The V call is TRBV30, the J call TRBJ1-2; possible D gene TRBD1, 5 bases. Per the germline V gene, CDR1 is GTSNPN and CDR2 is SVGIG (reference sequence). The CDR3 loop spans 10 amino acids. V lost 5 bases and J lost 7, with 8 bases in between. The CDR3 loop reads CAWQGFGYTF. CDR3 DNA: TGTGCCTGGCAGGGTTTTGGCTACACCTTC.